This T cell receptor beta chain emerged from a study of T-cell memory formation after mild COVID-19. In the study overall: The two donors had largely donor-specific TCR clusters.

General study findings and limits: Clones shrinking between day 15 and 85 showed a balanced CD4/CD8 split, and those that grew later tilted toward CD4+. The SARS-CoV-2 specificity of second-wave clones reaching peak at day 37 remained unverified.

TCRdb fed the 5' RACE reads into MiXCR, producing one record per CDR3 protein. Here the sample spans hundreds of thousands of distinct CDR3 sequences, about 20% being singletons. Notes on this clonotype: Its antigen remains unknown.

V lost 4 bases to trimming and J lost 6 bases; unmatched junction nucleotides: 15. CDR3 length equals 17 residues. Germline V gene lookup returns CDR1 LNHDA and CDR2 SQIVND (reference sequence). Material: PBMCs or a T cell subset sorted from them (not recorded which). J is TRBJ2-5 and V is TRBV19, with TRBD1 matching 9 bases. This receptor was taken from an adult woman who had mild COVID-19 (a few samples of this study predate the infection). Cell type and time point are not known. CDR3 loop: CASSRGGQGQGTKTQYF. As DNA, the CDR3 is TGTGCCAGTAGTAGGGGGGGACAAGGACAGGGGACGAAGACCCAGTACTTC.